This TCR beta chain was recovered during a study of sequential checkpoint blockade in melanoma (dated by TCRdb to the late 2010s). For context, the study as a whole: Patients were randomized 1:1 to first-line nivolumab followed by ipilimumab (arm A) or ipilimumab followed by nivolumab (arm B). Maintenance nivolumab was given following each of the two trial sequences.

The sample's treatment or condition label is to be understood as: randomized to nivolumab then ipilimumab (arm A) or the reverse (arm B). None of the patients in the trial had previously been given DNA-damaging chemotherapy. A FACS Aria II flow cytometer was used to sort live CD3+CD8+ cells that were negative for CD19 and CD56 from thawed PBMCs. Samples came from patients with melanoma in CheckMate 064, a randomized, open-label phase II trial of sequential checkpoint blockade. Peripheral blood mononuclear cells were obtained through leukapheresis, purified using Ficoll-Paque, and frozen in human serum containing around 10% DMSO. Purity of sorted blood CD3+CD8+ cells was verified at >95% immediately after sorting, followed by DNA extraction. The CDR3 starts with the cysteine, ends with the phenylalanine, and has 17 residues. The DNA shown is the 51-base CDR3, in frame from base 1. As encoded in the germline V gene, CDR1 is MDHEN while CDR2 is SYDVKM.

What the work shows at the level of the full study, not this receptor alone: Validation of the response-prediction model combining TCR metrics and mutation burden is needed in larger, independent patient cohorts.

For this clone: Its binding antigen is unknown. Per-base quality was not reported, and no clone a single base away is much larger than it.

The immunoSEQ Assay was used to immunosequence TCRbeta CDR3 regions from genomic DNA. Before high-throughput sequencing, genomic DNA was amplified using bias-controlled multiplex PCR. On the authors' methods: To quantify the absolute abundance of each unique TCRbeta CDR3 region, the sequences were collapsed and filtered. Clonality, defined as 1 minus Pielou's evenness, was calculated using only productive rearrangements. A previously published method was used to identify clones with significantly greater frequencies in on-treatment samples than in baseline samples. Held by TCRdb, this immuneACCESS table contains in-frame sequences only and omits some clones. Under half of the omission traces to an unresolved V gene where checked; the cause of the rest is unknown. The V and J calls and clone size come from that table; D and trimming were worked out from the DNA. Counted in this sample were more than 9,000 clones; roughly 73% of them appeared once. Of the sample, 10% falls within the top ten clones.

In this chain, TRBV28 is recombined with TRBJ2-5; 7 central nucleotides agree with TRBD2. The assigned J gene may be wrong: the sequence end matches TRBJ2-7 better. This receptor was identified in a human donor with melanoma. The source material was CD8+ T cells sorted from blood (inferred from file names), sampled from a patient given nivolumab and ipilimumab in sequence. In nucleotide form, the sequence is TGTGCCAGCAGTCCAACCCGCGGGAGAGGGACCTCCTACGAGCAGTACTTC. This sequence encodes CASSPTRGRGTSYEQYF.